Shown below are 15 T cell receptor beta chains from a single sample sequenced in a study of T-cell reconstitution after alpha-beta-depleted transplantation in children. Unique molecular identifiers featured in how the TCRbeta library was prepared. TCRdb reprocessed the PCR reads via MiXCR and lists one record per CDR3 protein. The table includes 500,000 to 650,000 distinct CDR3 sequences, 9.5% to 12% detected once. The sample in question was PBMCs, mostly from graft donor cells, obtained 180 days after TCRalphabeta/CD19-depleted stem cell transplant. The source is a female patient aged 2-9 years who had a stem cell transplant for aplastic anemia, so the T cells may come from the graft donor.

The table lists this clonotype with a few counts. CDR3 in DNA: TGTGCCAGCAGTGTAACAGGGAATCGGGGCAATCAGCCCCAGCATTTT. Residues: CASSVTGNRGNQPQHF. This chain joins TRBV12-3 or TRBV12-4 and TRBJ1-5; D is perhaps TRBD1 (6 bases). The CDR3 runs to 16 residues. Trimming cost V 5 bases and J 2 bases, with 16 bases left between them.

This clonotype was seen a handful of times. The rearrangement uses TRBV10-3 and TRBJ1-4; unclear D gene. The germline V gene has CDR1 ENHRY and CDR2 SYGVKD. The CDR3 is 14 residues long. With 0 bases removed from V and 7 bases from J, the gap between germline ends came to 9 bases. CDR3 sequence (DNA): TGTGCCATCAGTGAGTCCCCGGGTTTTGAAAAACTGTTTTTT. As protein: CAISESPGFEKLFF.

This clonotype was detected many times. Relative to the germline gene, one junction end is altered; a read error may explain this. This chain links TRBV7-3 with TRBJ2-5, with TRBD1 matching over 8 bases. This CDR3 has 13 residues. The germline V gene has CDR1 SGHTA and CDR2 FQGTGA. The CDR3 nucleotides are TGCGCCAGCAGCTTGGACAGGGAAGAGACCCAGTACTTC. Its translation is CASSLDREETQYF.

The rearrangement links TRBV7-2 to TRBJ2-1, with D perhaps being TRBD1 or TRBD2 (5 bases each). Trimming took off 3 bases at V and 6 bases at J, with 9 bases between the two ends. The CDR3 totals 13 residues. Germline V gene data show CDR1 as SGHTA and CDR2 as FQGNSA. The CDR3 region is CASSLPGTNEQFF. In nucleotides, the CDR3 is TGTGCCAGCAGCTTGCCTGGGACCAATGAGCAGTTCTTC.

This clonotype was detected a few times. This sequence joins TRBV25-1 and TRBJ2-2, with D possibly called TRBD1 or TRBD2 (5 bases each). Between the trimmed V and J ends, which lost 10 bases and 1 base, there was a span of 16 bases. The CDR3 is made up of 15 amino acids. From germline, CDR1 is MGHDK and CDR2 SYGVNS. The CDR3 sequence is CATTPGPLNTGELFF. CDR3 sequence (DNA): TGTGCCACCACCCCGGGGCCTTTGAACACCGGGGAGCTGTTTTTT.

This clonotype has a handful of counts. This chain links TRBV7-8 with TRBJ1-1; the match to TRBD1 covers 7 bases. CDR3 length: 18 amino acids. The germline gives CDR1 SGHVS, CDR2 FQNEAQ. V was clipped by 0 bases and J by 5 bases; unmatched bases: 15. In DNA, the CDR3 is TGTGCCAGCAGCTTAGCACGGGGGTTGCAGGGGGTGGATACTGAAGCTTTCTTT. Translation: CASSLARGLQGVDTEAFF.

The V call is TRBV4-1, the J call TRBJ1-5; D is ambiguous. The CDR3 loop spans 15 amino acids. Looked up from germline, CDR1 is MGHRA and CDR2 is YSYEKL. V lost 2 bases and J lost 3, with 11 bases in between. The CDR3 here is CASSQLFQANQPQHF. The CDR3 bases are TGCGCCAGCAGCCAACTCTTTCAGGCCAATCAGCCCCAGCATTTT.

This clonotype has only a few counts. The chain couples TRBV4-3 to TRBJ2-7, with TRBD1 matching 8 bases. This CDR3 has 16 residues. Looked up from germline, CDR1 is LGHNA and CDR2 is YSLEER. V dropped 0 bases and J dropped 7; count of bases not matched to a gene: 11. The CDR3 loop reads CASSQDFTGGFEEQYV. DNA of the CDR3: TGCGCCAGCAGCCAAGATTTTACAGGGGGGTTCGAGGAGCAGTACGTC.

The rearrangement links TRBV27 to TRBJ1-2; tentative D call: TRBD1 (6 bases). Germline V gene lookup returns CDR1 MNHEY and CDR2 SMNVEV (reference sequence). The CDR3 is 17 amino acids. V was cut by 0 bases and J by 1 base, with 15 bases left in between. CDR3: CASSLSPWAGDNYGYTF. CDR3 nucleotides: TGTGCCAGCAGTTTATCGCCCTGGGCAGGGGATAACTATGGCTACACCTTC.

This clonotype was detected only a few times. This chain joins TRBV14 and TRBJ1-2; D gene uncertain. Germline CDR1 reads SGHDN; CDR2 reads FVKESK. This CDR3 region has 14 residues. V was pared by 0 bases and J by 9 bases, with 14 bases between. CDR3 DNA: TGTGCCAGCAGCCAAGATCTAGGACGGTTCAGCTACACCTTC. Amino acids: CASSQDLGRFSYTF.

V is TRBV7-2 and J is TRBJ2-7, with D possibly matching TRBD1 (6 bases). Germline lookup yields CDR1 SGHTA and CDR2 FQGNSA. V was cut by 4 bases and J by 3 bases, with 7 bases left in between. The CDR3 is made up of 12 amino acids. CDR3 sequence: CASSSGVYEQYF. The CDR3, as DNA: TGTGCCAGCAGCTCAGGGGTCTACGAGCAGTACTTC.

CDR3 in DNA: TGTGCCAGCAGCAATAGAGCTAGCGGGAGGTATGGTGAGCAGTTCTTC. This codes for CASSNRASGRYGEQFF. The chain couples TRBV27 to TRBJ2-1; 11 bases are shared with TRBD2. The trim removed 6 bases at V and 9 bases at J, leaving 13 bases unmatched. The CDR3 sequence is 16 residues long. Germline V CDR1 and CDR2: MNHEY, SMNVEV (reference sequence).

In this sample, this clonotype turned up a few times. The rearrangement joins TRBV7-9 to TRBJ1-1; no clear D gene. Germline lookup yields CDR1 SEHNR and CDR2 FQNEAQ (reference sequence). The CDR3 is made up of 13 amino acids. V was shortened by 5 bases and J by 8 bases, with 15 bases between the two germline ends. CDR3 sequence (DNA): TGTGCCAGCAGCCCTAAACGCGCGCCGGAAGCTTTCTTT. Translating gives CASSPKRAPEAFF.

This clonotype was seen only a few times. The genes are TRBV20-1 and TRBJ2-7; TRBD2 is a possible D gene (5 bases). V lost 4 bases and J lost 0, with 10 bases in between. The CDR3 length is 13 residues. Per germline, CDR1 DFQATT and CDR2 SNEGSKA (reference sequence). CDR3 protein: CSAIRTGSYEQYF. CDR3 sequence (DNA): TGCAGTGCTATTCGGACTGGCTCCTACGAGCAGTACTTC.

The gene calls are TRBV2 and TRBJ2-2; 7 nucleotides agree with TRBD1. The CDR3 is made up of 15 amino acids. V lost 9 bases and J lost 4; bases outside the gene matches: 11. Germline V gene sequence: CDR1 SNHLY, CDR2 FYNNEI. Here the CDR3 reads CARGTGTALTGELFF. The CDR3, as DNA: TGTGCCAGGGGAACCGGGACAGCCCTCACCGGGGAGCTGTTTTTT.